This T cell receptor beta chain was sequenced during a study of T cell repertoires in cytomegalovirus infection. Study information: CMV epitopes used comprised recently identified HLA-C-restricted ones and well-studied HLA-B-restricted ones. Indications came from public TCR beta signatures; they pointed to CMV infection and to a matching HLA type.

Overall study results and limits: Cumulated frequencies of public TCR beta families served to identify carriers of CMV plus the relevant HLA. Dominating the ex vivo response were HLA-C-restricted CMV-specific TCR beta clonotypes.

A word on this clonotype: The target antigen is unknown.

V gave up 6 bases and J gave up 8 bases, with 13 bases separating them. The CDR3 sequence is 12 residues long. CDR1 and CDR2 from the germline V gene are MNHEY and SMNVEV (reference sequence). TCRdb re-analysed the reads in MiXCR, keeping a single row per CDR3 protein. The sample records roughly 220,000 distinct CDR3 sequences, 35% to 45% being singletons. The chain combines TRBV27 with TRBJ1-2, with D perhaps TRBD1 (5 bases). The specimen was CD8+ T cells from cultured PBMCs, collected from culture after CMV antigen stimulation. This clonotype was obtained from a human donor in good health (CMV status not recorded). Some clones in this sample may be carry-over from other donors' samples. The CDR3 region is CASRKGLGGYTF. The CDR3 DNA is TGTGCCAGCAGAAAGGGGTTGGGCGGCTACACCTTC.